Listed here is a single TCR beta chain. The CDR3 has 15 amino acids. V was shortened by 5 bases and J by 3 bases, with 14 bases between the two germline ends. This sample was included in a study of patients and donors after allogeneic stem cell transplantation. Each CDR3 protein gets one entry after TCRdb re-called the RT-PCR reads with MiXCR. The profile shows some 200,000 distinct CDR3 sequences, 40% to 45% of them singletons. The sample was blood, either unsorted or a sorted T cell fraction (not recorded which). The TCR sequence derives from a human donor who was either an allogeneic HSCT recipient or a stem cell or donor lymphocyte infusion donor (not recorded which). It is not recorded whose cells these are; they may come from a transplant donor. J is TRBJ2-1 and V is TRBV12-3 or TRBV12-4; D assignment may be TRBD1 or TRBD2 (5 bases each). CDR3 region: CASSIGTMGYNEQFF. CDR3 coding DNA: TGTGCCAGCAGTATTGGGACCATGGGCTACAATGAGCAGTTCTTC.